These 17 T cell receptor beta chains were sequenced from one sample in a study of blood T cell repertoires in COVID-19 (TCRdb year 2020). Library prep was done by the immunoSEQ multiplex PCR assay. The table was pulled from immuneACCESS by TCRdb, which kept in-frame rearrangements only. Such tables lose some clones; where checked, under half of the loss comes from unresolved V genes, and the rest has no known cause. Here the sample has 400,000 to 500,000 clones; more than 70% occur a single time. Of the sample, 1.2% to 1.5% is held by the ten largest clones. Sequencing was carried out using PBMCs or T cells enriched from blood (not recorded which). Every receptor here comes from a woman aged 18-30 years who had been exposed to COVID-19.

This chain joins TRBV11-2 and TRBJ2-3, with 9 positions matching TRBD1. V trimming: 4 bases; J trimming: 2 bases; junction bases outside the gene matches: 10. The germline V gene encodes CDR1 SGHAT and CDR2 FQNNGV. The CDR3 is 17 amino acids. The CDR3 reads CASSSTRTGGITDTQYF. CDR3 coding DNA: TGTGCCAGCAGCTCCACCCGAACAGGGGGCATCACAGATACGCAGTATTTT.

V is TRBV5-1 and J is TRBJ1-1, with TRBD1 matching 11 bases. This CDR3 spans 15 amino acids. The junction had 6 bases not matched to a gene; V was cut back by 2 bases and J by 6 bases. Germline loops: CDR1 SGHRS, CDR2 YFSETQ. Here the CDR3 reads CASSFNGQGASEAFF. In DNA form, the CDR3 reads TGCGCCAGCAGCTTTAACGGACAGGGGGCCTCTGAAGCTTTCTTT. Drawing the rest from reference TRBV5-1 and TRBJ1-1, the complete variable domain is KAGVTQTPRYLIKTRGQQVTLSCSPISGHRSVSWYQQTPGQGLQFLFEYFSETQRNKGNFPGRFSGRQFSNSRSEMNVSTLELGDSALYLCASSFNGQGASEAFFGQGTRLTVV.

This clone turned up a few times. V is TRBV28 and J is TRBJ2-4; 11 bases are shared with TRBD1. J lost 6 bases, V lost 4 bases, and 14 bases had no gene match. The CDR3 is made up of 18 amino acids. Germline assignment: CDR1 MDHEN and CDR2 SYDVKM. This CDR3 is CASSWGSSGTGGGNIQYF. CDR3 nucleotides: TGTGCCAGCAGTTGGGGCTCTTCCGGGACAGGGGGTGGAAACATTCAGTACTTC.

This clone was found once. Other DNA sequences in the sample encode the same CDR3. The rearrangement uses TRBV20-1 and TRBJ2-7; D call uncertain. From germline, CDR1 is DFQATT and CDR2 SNEGSKA (reference sequence). The CDR3 contains 11 residues. The V end lost 6 bases, the J end lost 1 base, and 7 bases lay between the germline ends. In nucleotides, the CDR3 is TGCAGTGCGCGTCTTTCCTACGAGCAGTACTTC. Translation gives CSARLSYEQYF.

V usage is TRBV28 and J usage is TRBJ2-1; TRBD2 matches 11 bases. The CDR3 is made up of 15 amino acids. J lost 4 bases, V lost 6 bases, and 5 bases had no gene match. Germline CDR1 MDHEN, CDR2 SYDVKM. The CDR3 here is CASRGSGRAYNEQFF. The CDR3 nucleotides read TGTGCCAGCAGGGGTAGCGGGAGGGCTTACAATGAGCAGTTCTTC.

The chain recombines TRBV27 with TRBJ2-7; possible D gene TRBD2, 6 bases. The CDR3 length is 12 residues. The V and J ends lost 3 bases and 5 bases respectively, with 8 bases between them. CDR1 MNHEY and CDR2 SMNVEV come from the germline V gene (reference sequence). CDR3 sequence: CASSFWGDEQYF. The CDR3 nucleotides read TGTGCCAGCAGTTTTTGGGGGGACGAGCAGTACTTC.

A word on this clone: Other DNA sequences in the sample encode the same CDR3. The chain combines TRBV7-3 with TRBJ1-3; D is undetermined. There are 13 residues in the CDR3. Looked up from germline, CDR1 is SGHTA and CDR2 is FQGTGA. Trimming left V 5 bases short and J 4 bases short, with 9 bases between. CDR3 amino acids: CASSPGGGNTIYF. The CDR3 DNA is TGTGCCAGCAGCCCAGGTGGAGGAAACACCATATATTTT.

V usage is TRBV6-5 and J usage is TRBJ2-7; a possible D gene is TRBD1 (6 bases). The CDR3 has 14 amino acids. V lost 5 bases and J lost 2, with 13 bases in between. CDR1 is MNHEY, CDR2 SVGAGI, per germline. The CDR3 sequence is CASSMDSRTYEQYF. The CDR3 DNA reads TGTGCCAGCAGTATGGACAGCCGAACCTACGAGCAGTACTTC.

The chain combines TRBV6-2 or TRBV6-3 with TRBJ2-7, with D uncertain. V was cut by 6 bases and J by 0 bases, with 18 bases left in between. Germline CDR1 MNHEY, CDR2 SVGEGT. The CDR3 consists of 16 residues. DNA of the CDR3: TGTGCCAGCAGCCTCCCCCCATATGGCAGCTCCTACGAGCAGTACTTC. It codes for CASSLPPYGSSYEQYF.

This chain uses TRBV7-9 with TRBJ2-3, with 10 nucleotides matching TRBD2. J lost 4 bases, V lost 5 bases, and 9 bases had no gene match. Germline values: CDR1 SEHNR, CDR2 FQNEAQ (reference sequence). This CDR3 is 16 amino acids long. CDR3 residues: CASSQFSGGRADTQYF. The CDR3 coding sequence is TGTGCCAGCAGCCAATTTAGCGGGGGGCGCGCAGATACGCAGTATTTT.

The V gene is TRBV6-2 or TRBV6-3, the J gene TRBJ2-3; 12 nucleotides match TRBD2. J gave up 3 bases and V 2 bases, and 9 bases lay outside the gene matches. The CDR3 is 18 residues long. Germline V gives CDR1 MNHEY, CDR2 SVGEGT. CDR3 in amino acids: CASSYQLLAGGPTDTQYF. In nucleotides, the CDR3 is TGTGCCAGCAGTTACCAGTTGCTAGCGGGAGGGCCGACAGATACGCAGTATTTT.

This clone was detected only once. This rearrangement joins TRBV29-1 to TRBJ2-7, with TRBD2 matching 14 bases. The V segment lost 6 bases and the J segment 2 bases; nucleotides outside the gene matches: 6. The germline CDR1 and CDR2 sequences are SQVTM and ANQGSEA. The CDR3 totals 15 residues. The CDR3 is CSVRGTSGGPYEQYF. The CDR3 nucleotides read TGCAGCGTCCGAGGGACTAGCGGGGGCCCCTACGAGCAGTACTTC.

The count of this clone is one. The chain employs TRBV6-4 and TRBJ2-3, with 8 nucleotides matching TRBD2. Looked up from germline, CDR1 is MRHNA and CDR2 is SNTAGT. With V trimmed by 2 bases and J by 4 bases, 5 bases remained unmatched. CDR3 length equals 15 residues. CDR3 residues: CASSDGLAGPDTQYF. The CDR3 bases are TGTGCCAGCAGTGACGGGCTAGCGGGCCCAGATACGCAGTATTTT.

This chain links TRBV28 with TRBJ1-1, with 9 bases that match TRBD1. The CDR3 runs to 14 residues. The junction had 7 bases not matched to a gene; V was cut back by 5 bases and J by 6 bases. Per germline, CDR1 MDHEN and CDR2 SYDVKM. CDR3 in amino acids: CASSKGQGNAEAFF. CDR3 sequence (DNA): TGTGCCAGCAGTAAGGGACAGGGTAACGCTGAAGCTTTCTTT.

The rearrangement links TRBV14 to TRBJ2-7, with 8 bases aligning to TRBD1. Germline values: CDR1 SGHDN, CDR2 FVKESK. V trimming: 8 bases; J trimming: 2 bases; junction bases outside the gene matches: 5. The CDR3 spans 13 residues. The DNA for the CDR3 is TGTGCCAGCCGTGGGACAGGTACCTACGAGCAGTACTTC. Residues: CASRGTGTYEQYF.

Written as DNA, the CDR3 is TGTGCCAGCAGCTTAATCGAGGGTCAGCCCCAGCATTTT. It codes for CASSLIEGQPQHF. The genes are TRBV7-2 and TRBJ1-5, with D uncertain. The CDR3 runs 13 residues. V was clipped by 2 bases and J by 6 bases, with 8 bases between them. Per germline, CDR1 SGHTA and CDR2 FQGNSA.

Comment on this clone: One junction end does not reproduce the germline sequence, and a read error may be involved. The chain uses TRBV6-5 and TRBJ2-7, with 7 bases lining up with TRBD1. The CDR3 has 14 amino acids. CDR1 is MNHEY and CDR2 is SVGAGI in the germline V gene. CDR3 nucleotide sequence: TGTGCCAGCAGTCAGGGACAGTCATCCTCCGAGCAGTACTTC. Protein: CASSQGQSSSEQYF.